These 14 T cell receptor beta chains were all obtained from the same sample, sequenced in a study of cytomegalovirus exposure and HLA in healthy donors. Primers included in the PCR were 60 Vbeta and 13 Jbeta primers. TCRdb keeps only in-frame clones here, not all; method: immunoSEQ multiplex PCR. This table holds hundreds of thousands of clones, 75% to 80% found once. Sequences were obtained from PBMCs. These TCRs come from a male donor in good health and CMV-seronegative.

This clone was seen a handful of times. V and J are TRBV5-8 and TRBJ1-1; D unclear. The germline V and J ends were trimmed by 4 bases and 7 bases, with 17 bases remaining between them. The length of the CDR3 is 14 residues. CDR1 is SGHTS, CDR2 YDEGEE, per germline. The CDR3: CASSPYSGDVEAFF. The DNA for the CDR3 is TGTGCCAGCAGCCCGTATTCGGGTGACGTTGAAGCTTTCTTT.

The rearrangement joins TRBV7-2 to TRBJ2-5; D is perhaps TRBD2 (5 bases). The CDR3 spans 15 residues. Germline V gene data show CDR1 as SGHTA and CDR2 as FQGNSA. V was cut by 2 bases and J by 7 bases, with 17 bases left in between. CDR3 nucleotides: TGTGCCAGCAGCTTACACCTAGCCACCCCCGGGACCCAGTACTTC. Its protein is CASSLHLATPGTQYF.

This clone has just a few counts. The chain is built from TRBV30 and TRBJ2-5; 8 bases match TRBD2. There are 13 residues in the CDR3. Germline V lookup: CDR1 GTSNPN, CDR2 SVGIG (reference sequence). V shed 4 bases and J 0 bases; nucleotides not matched to a gene: 1. CDR3 sequence: CAWTSGYQETQYF. The CDR3 DNA is TGTGCCTGGACTAGCGGGTACCAAGAGACCCAGTACTTC.

The chain combines TRBV27 with TRBJ2-7; TRBD1 aligns across 11 bases. CDR1 is MNHEY, CDR2 SMNVEV, per germline (reference sequence). After removal of 2 bases from V and 2 bases from J, the junction contained 2 bases not matched to a gene. The CDR3 spans 15 residues. CDR3 coding DNA: TGTGCCAGCAGTTTACCGGGACAGGGGGCCTACGAGCAGTACTTC. It codes for CASSLPGQGAYEQYF.

This clone has just a few counts. The rearrangement joins TRBV28 to TRBJ1-5; 8 bases are a match to TRBD1. This CDR3 region has 16 residues. Per germline, CDR1 MDHEN and CDR2 SYDVKM. V was pared by 6 bases and J by 5 bases, with 12 bases of the junction left unmatched. CDR3 protein: CASSPADRVGDQPQHF. CDR3 nucleotide sequence: TGTGCCAGCAGCCCGGCGGACAGGGTAGGGGATCAGCCCCAGCATTTT.

The rearrangement uses TRBV28 and TRBJ2-7; D perhaps matches TRBD2 (5 bases). Trimming removed 7 bases from V and 5 bases from J, with 15 bases in between. The CDR3 spans 13 residues. Germline CDR1 MDHEN, CDR2 SYDVKM. In nucleotides, the CDR3 is TGTGCCAGCAATCTCGGGGTTCGGAACGAGCAGTACTTC. Its protein product is CASNLGVRNEQYF.

A few counts support this clone. The V and J genes are TRBV28 and TRBJ1-1; 8 positions agree with TRBD1. In germline, CDR1 is MDHEN, CDR2 SYDVKM. The CDR3 extends over 16 amino acids. Trimming cost V 6 bases and J 2 bases; bases outside gene matches: 11. CDR3 sequence reads: CASRETPGQANTEAFF. The DNA for the CDR3 is TGTGCCAGCAGAGAGACCCCGGGACAGGCAAACACTGAAGCTTTCTTT.

Only one count was recorded for this clone. The chain links TRBV27 to TRBJ1-5; possibly TRBD1 for D (5 bases). Germline CDR1 MNHEY, CDR2 SMNVEV (reference sequence). Trimming took off 1 base at V and 6 bases at J, with 10 bases between the two ends. CDR3 size: 14 residues. CDR3 loop: CASSLFQGSQPQHF. For the CDR3, the DNA is TGTGCCAGCAGTTTATTCCAGGGCAGTCAGCCCCAGCATTTT.

V gene TRBV5-1 combines with J gene TRBJ1-2; TRBD1 matches at 11 bases. CDR3 length equals 17 residues. With V trimmed by 4 bases and J by 4 bases, 12 bases remained unmatched. Germline V gene data show CDR1 as SGHRS and CDR2 as YFSETQ. Written as DNA, the CDR3 is TGCGCCAGCAGCGCGAGGACAGGGGGCTTCGTAGGCTATGGCTACACCTTC. Encoded protein: CASSARTGGFVGYGYTF.

The rearrangement uses TRBV11-3 and TRBJ1-5; 10 positions agree with TRBD1. The CDR3 contains 15 residues. Trimming took 6 bases from V and 7 from J; bases not matched to a gene: 9. Germline CDR1 SGHNT, CDR2 YENEEA. DNA for the CDR3: TGTGCCAGCAGACCAGGACAGGGGGTATCGCAGCCCCAGCATTTT. Translated: CASRPGQGVSQPQHF.

The chain joins TRBV4-2 to TRBJ2-3; D gene unclear. The V end lost 4 bases, the J end lost 0 bases, and 5 bases lay between the germline ends. CDR1 and CDR2 (germline): LGHNA, YNFKEQ. The CDR3 length is 13 residues. DNA of the CDR3: TGTGCCAGCAGCCTACAAAGCACAGATACGCAGTATTTT. The encoded protein is CASSLQSTDTQYF.

This clone was detected a few times. Its ends do not fully match the called genes, so a read error is possible. In DNA, the CDR3 is TGTGTCAGCAGGACATCGAGGGGGCACTCCTACGAGCAGTACTTC. Translating it yields CVSRTSRGHSYEQYF. The chain uses TRBV27 and TRBJ2-7, with TRBD1 matching 7 bases. Per the germline V gene, CDR1 is MNHEY and CDR2 is SMNVEV (reference sequence). The CDR3 is 15 amino acids.

The chain employs TRBV6-1 and TRBJ2-3; 9 bases map to TRBD2. The CDR3 has 13 residues. Per the germline V gene, CDR1 is MNHNS and CDR2 is SASEGT. Trimming took 7 bases from V and 3 from J; bases not matched to a gene: 2. The CDR3 DNA reads TGTGCCAGCACCCTAGCGGGGACAGATACGCAGTATTTT. This gives the protein CASTLAGTDTQYF.

The V and J genes are TRBV10-3 and TRBJ2-7; TRBD2 is a possible D gene (5 bases). CDR3 size: 13 residues. V was pared by 5 bases and J by 0 bases, with 8 bases between. Germline CDR1 and CDR2: ENHRY and SYGVKD. This CDR3 is CAISPRGSYEQYF. CDR3 nucleotides: TGTGCCATCAGTCCCCGGGGCTCCTACGAGCAGTACTTC.